Below, one TCR beta chain is given with its context. Antigen unknown. These data originate in a study of T cells in localized non-small cell lung cancer. Study findings and constraints: Uninvolved nearby lung showed the greatest T cell clonality, exceeding that found in tumor.

Germline V gene lookup returns CDR1 SGHRS and CDR2 YFSETQ. The CDR3 has 14 residues. Trimming at V came to 4 bases and at J to 5 bases, leaving 7 bases not matched to a gene. Generated by immunoSEQ multiplex PCR, the TCRdb table keeps only in-frame clones and is missing some. The top ten hold approximately 2% of the sample, which has over 55,000 clones, 85% to 90% seen once. Material: peripheral blood, obtained before any cancer treatment. The TCR was taken from a woman between 40 and 69 years old with stage I lung adenocarcinoma. V usage is TRBV5-1 and J usage is TRBJ2-7; TRBD1 matches at 9 bases. The DNA for the CDR3 is TGCGCCAGCAGCCCGGGACAGGGCGTCCACGAGCAGTACTTC. Encoded protein: CASSPGQGVHEQYF.